The T cell receptor (beta chain) described here comes from a study of blood T cell repertoires in COVID-19. Looking at the study overall: Some COVID-19 samples were acute and others convalescent; all came from the United States, Italy and Spain.

In Seattle, patients joined the study during active infection and were tracked longitudinally. CDR3 length: 15 amino acids. Germline CDR1 and CDR2: SGHRS and YFSETQ. V lost 0 bases and J lost 5, with 14 bases in between. Per the authors' pipeline: Reference gene primer amplification gave nucleated cell count estimates. Clones were sequenced by immunoSEQ multiplex PCR, and TCRdb holds only the in-frame ones, with some missing. The DNA gave D and trimming, while V, J and clone size come from that table. The table has fewer than 350,000 clones, 75% to 90% seen once. The chain has TRBV5-1 and TRBJ2-5, with D possibly being TRBD2 (5 bases). The TCR originated in a woman between 65 and 79 years old with COVID-19, enrolled during active disease. Sequencing was carried out using peripheral blood. Here the CDR3 reads CASSLEAVRGETQYF. For the CDR3, the DNA is TGCGCCAGCAGCTTGGAGGCAGTGAGAGGGGAGACCCAGTACTTC.